This TCR beta chain was captured in a study of OX40 agonist ivuxolimab in advanced cancers. V was shortened by 3 bases and J by 5 bases, with 12 bases between the two germline ends. Germline assignment: CDR1 KGHSH and CDR2 LQKENI. This CDR3 is built from 14 residues. Here immunoSEQ multiplex PCR was the method, and the copy in TCRdb shows in-frame clones only, minus some. The sample holds tens of thousands of clones, about 90% seen once. Sequenced material: CD4+ or CD8+ T cells sorted from blood, taken in a trial of the OX40 agonist ivuxolimab. This receptor was obtained from an adult with an advanced solid tumor such as melanoma, head and neck, liver or kidney cancer. The V call is TRBV18, the J call TRBJ2-3; possibly TRBD1 or TRBD2 for D (5 bases each). CDR3 DNA sequence: TGTGCCAGCTCACCGGACGGGGCTGGAGATACGCAGTATTTT. The encoded protein is CASSPDGAGDTQYF.